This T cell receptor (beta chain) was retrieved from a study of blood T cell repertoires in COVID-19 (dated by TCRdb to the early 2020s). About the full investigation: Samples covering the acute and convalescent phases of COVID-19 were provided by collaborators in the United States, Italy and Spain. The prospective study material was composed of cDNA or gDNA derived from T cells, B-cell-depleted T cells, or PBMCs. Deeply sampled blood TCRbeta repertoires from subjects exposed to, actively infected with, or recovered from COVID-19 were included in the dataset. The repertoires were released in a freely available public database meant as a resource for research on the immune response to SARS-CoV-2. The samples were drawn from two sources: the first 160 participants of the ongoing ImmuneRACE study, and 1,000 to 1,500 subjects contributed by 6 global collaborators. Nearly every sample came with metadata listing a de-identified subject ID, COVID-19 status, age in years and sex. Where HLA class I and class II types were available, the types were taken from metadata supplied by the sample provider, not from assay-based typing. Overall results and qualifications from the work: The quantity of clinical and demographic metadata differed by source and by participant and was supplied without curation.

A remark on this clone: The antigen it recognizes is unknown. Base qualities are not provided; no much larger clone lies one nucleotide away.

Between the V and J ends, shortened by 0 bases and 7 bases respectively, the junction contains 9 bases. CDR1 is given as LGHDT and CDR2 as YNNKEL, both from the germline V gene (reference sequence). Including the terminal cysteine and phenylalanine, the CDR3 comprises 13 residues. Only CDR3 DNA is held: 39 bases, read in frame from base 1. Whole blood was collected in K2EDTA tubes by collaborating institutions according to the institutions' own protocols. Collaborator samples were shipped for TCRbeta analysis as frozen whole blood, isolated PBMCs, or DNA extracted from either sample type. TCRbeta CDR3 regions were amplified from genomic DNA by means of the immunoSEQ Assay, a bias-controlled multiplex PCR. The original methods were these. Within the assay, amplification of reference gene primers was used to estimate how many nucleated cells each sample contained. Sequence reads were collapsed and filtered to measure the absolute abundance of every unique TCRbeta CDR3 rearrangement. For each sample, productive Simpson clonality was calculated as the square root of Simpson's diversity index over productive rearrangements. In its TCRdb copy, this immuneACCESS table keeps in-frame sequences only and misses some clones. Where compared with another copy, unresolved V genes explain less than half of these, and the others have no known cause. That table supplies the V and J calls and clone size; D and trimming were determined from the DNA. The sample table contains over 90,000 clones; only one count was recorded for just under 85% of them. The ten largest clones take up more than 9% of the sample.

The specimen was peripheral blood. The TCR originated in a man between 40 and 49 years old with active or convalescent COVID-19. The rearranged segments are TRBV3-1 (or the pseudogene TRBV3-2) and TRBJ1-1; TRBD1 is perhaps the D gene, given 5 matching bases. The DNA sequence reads TGTGCCAGCAGCCAAGATCGGAGGGGTGAAGCTTTCTTT. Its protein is CASSQDRRGEAFF.